Listed below are T cell receptor beta chains from one sample, sequenced in a study of T cells in localized non-small cell lung cancer. This table comes from immunoSEQ multiplex PCR, and its TCRdb copy is limited to in-frame clones, with some not included. The repertoire holds 55,000 to 80,000 clones, with 84% as singletons. The material was peripheral blood, obtained before any cancer treatment. The source is a female donor aged 60 or older with stage I lung adenocarcinoma. The CDR3 runs from the conserved cysteine through the conserved F or W. Fields, in order: D gene, V gene, CDR3 length, clone size, J gene, CDR3 protein, CDR3 DNA. D genes are given only for firm matches. Size is omitted from some rows. Given values are once, few, many or a class for expanded clones.

>TRBD2|TRBV19|15|once|TRBJ2-2
CASSDSGTYTGELFF
TGTGCCAGTAGTGATAGCGGGACGTACACCGGGGAGCTGTTTTTT
>.|TRBV5-1|14|.|TRBJ1-1
CASSMRHVNTEAFF
TGCGCCAGCAGCATGAGGCACGTGAACACTGAAGCTTTCTTT
>.|TRBV2|19|.|TRBJ2-6
CASSTIQGAGRSGANVLTF
TGTGCCAGCAGTACAATCCAAGGGGCAGGGCGTTCCGGGGCCAACGTCCTGACTTTC
>.|TRBV6-1|15|.|TRBJ2-1
CASSEMGDRYNEQFF
TGTGCCAGCAGTGAAATGGGAGACAGATACAATGAGCAGTTCTTC
>TRBD1|TRBV18|11|.|TRBJ2-4
CASSPSDRDRF
TGTGCCAGCTCACCGTCGGACAGGGATCGCTTC
>.|TRBV19|17|.|TRBJ1-6
CASSIDTDSSYNSPLHF
TGTGCCAGTAGTATAGATACAGATAGCTCCTATAATTCACCCCTCCACTTT
>TRBD2|TRBV7-9|15|.|TRBJ2-2
CASSKREGYTGELFF
TGTGCCAGCAGTAAACGGGAGGGGTATACCGGGGAGCTGTTTTTT
>.|TRBV7-9|15|.|TRBJ2-1
CASSLTQGGYNEQFF
TGTGCCAGCAGCTTAACGCAGGGGGGATACAATGAGCAGTTCTTC
>.|TRBV5-1|13|.|TRBJ2-2
CASKFQDTGELFF
TGCGCCAGCAAGTTCCAGGACACCGGGGAGCTGTTTTTT
>.|TRBV9|15|few|TRBJ1-5
CASSVDGQYNQPQHF
TGTGCCAGCAGCGTGGATGGACAGTACAATCAGCCCCAGCATTTT
>TRBD1|TRBV6-1|11|.|TRBJ1-1
CASSSDRGAFF
TGTGCCAGCAGCTCCGACAGGGGAGCTTTCTTT
>TRBD2|TRBV5-5|11|.|TRBJ2-1
CASSLRDYQFF
TGTGCCAGCAGCTTGCGGGACTATCAGTTCTTC
>.|TRBV6-1|18|.|TRBJ1-2
CASSEGSIVWAGLYGYTF
TGTGCCAGCAGTGAAGGCAGTATTGTATGGGCAGGGCTGTATGGCTACACCTTC
>TRBD1|TRBV2|15|.|TRBJ2-1
CASKRDRGFYNEQFF
TGTGCCAGCAAACGGGACAGGGGCTTCTACAATGAGCAGTTCTTC
>.|TRBV5-1|13|.|TRBJ2-1
CASSAGPKNEQFF
TGCGCCAGCAGCGCGGGGCCTAAAAATGAGCAGTTCTTC
>.|TRBV2|14|.|TRBJ2-1
CASSEEVSRNEQFF
TGTGCCAGCAGTGAAGAAGTCTCCCGTAACGAGCAGTTCTTC
>TRBD1|TRBV18|14|few|TRBJ1-1
CASSPQGTGGEAFF
TGTGCCAGCTCACCACAGGGTACAGGGGGTGAAGCTTTCTTT
>.|TRBV18|14|.|TRBJ2-7
CASSSTGTSYEQYF
TGTGCCAGCTCATCAACTGGTACCTCCTACGAGCAGTACTTC
>.|TRBV13|15|few|TRBJ2-7
CASSAVGGDSYEQYF
TGTGCCAGCAGCGCCGTAGGTGGGGATTCCTACGAGCAGTACTTC
>.|TRBV5-1|15|.|TRBJ2-7
CASSLHGTPPREQYF
TGCGCCAGCAGCCTACACGGGACCCCACCCAGAGAGCAGTACTTC
>.|TRBV10-3|13|few|TRBJ2-5
CAISGRDQETQYF
TGTGCCATCAGTGGCCGGGACCAAGAGACCCAGTACTTC
>.|TRBV27|14|.|TRBJ2-2
CASRSYQGTGELFF
TGTGCCAGCAGATCGTACCAGGGGACCGGGGAGCTGTTTTTT
>.|TRBV5-1|12|.|TRBJ2-2
CASSLDTGELFF
TGCGCCAGCAGCTTGGACACCGGGGAGCTGTTTTTT
>TRBD1|TRBV6-1|15|few|TRBJ1-1
CASLGQGWVNTEAFF
TGTGCCAGCTTGGGACAGGGCTGGGTAAACACTGAAGCTTTCTTT
>.|TRBV6-6|14|.|TRBJ1-3
CASTDSRYGNTIYF
TGTGCCAGCACCGACAGTCGATATGGAAACACCATATATTTT
>.|TRBV5-4|13|.|TRBJ2-5
CASSSELGETQYF
TGTGCCAGCAGCTCGGAATTGGGAGAGACCCAGTACTTC
>.|TRBV7-8|16|.|TRBJ2-5
CASSWGRGIVGETQYF
TGTGCCAGCAGTTGGGGACGGGGGATAGTAGGAGAGACCCAGTACTTC
>.|TRBV25-1|17|.|TRBJ1-6
CASRGGPGQNSNSPLHF
TGTGCCAGCAGGGGCGGGCCGGGACAAAATTCTAATTCACCCCTCCACTTT
>.|TRBV11-3|14|.|TRBJ2-7
CASSTQGGVSEQYF
TGTGCCAGCAGCACGCAGGGAGGCGTTAGCGAGCAGTACTTC
>TRBD1|TRBV7-9|16|.|TRBJ2-5
CASSPPHGTGWETQYF
TGTGCCAGCAGCCCACCCCACGGGACAGGGTGGGAGACCCAGTACTTC
>TRBD2|TRBV9|14|.|TRBJ2-5
CASSAGGMRGTQYF
TGTGCCAGCAGCGCGGGGGGGATGAGAGGGACCCAGTACTTC
>.|TRBV5-6|13|.|TRBJ1-3
CASSLEGGNTIYF
TGTGCCAGCAGCTTGGAAGGCGGAAACACCATATATTTT
>TRBD2|TRBV7-6|15|.|TRBJ2-2
CASSPIAGNTGELFF
TGTGCCAGCAGCCCTATAGCGGGAAATACCGGGGAGCTGTTTTTT
>.|TRBV7-2|16|.|TRBJ1-2
CASSLVEFAGLYGYTF
TGTGCCAGCAGCTTAGTGGAATTCGCCGGACTTTATGGCTACACCTTC
>.|TRBV7-8|16|once|TRBJ1-3
CASSLARGLSGNTIYF
TGTGCCAGCAGCTTAGCGCGGGGACTCTCTGGAAACACCATATATTTT
>.|TRBV6-5|15|.|TRBJ2-4
CASSPGQLAKNIQYF
TGTGCCAGCAGTCCCGGACAGTTAGCCAAAAACATTCAGTACTTC
>.|TRBV5-1|15|.|TRBJ2-5
CASSPGRASQETQYF
TGCGCCAGCAGCCCCGGACGGGCTTCGCAAGAGACCCAGTACTTC
>.|TRBV10-3|12|.|TRBJ2-7
CAISEALHEQYF
TGTGCCATCAGTGAGGCCCTCCACGAGCAGTACTTC
>.|TRBV11-2|14|.|TRBJ2-7
CASSLLAEYYEQYF
TGTGCCAGCAGCTTATTAGCGGAGTACTACGAGCAGTACTTC
>.|TRBV9|13|.|TRBJ2-7
CASSPAGAYEQYF
TGTGCCAGCAGCCCAGCCGGGGCCTACGAGCAGTACTTC
>.|TRBV6-5|14|.|TRBJ1-2
CASSYEAGGYGYTF
TGTGCCAGCAGTTACGAGGCCGGGGGCTATGGCTACACCTTC
>.|TRBV4-2|15|.|TRBJ2-7
CASSQPTDDSYEQYF
TGTGCCAGCAGCCAACCCACAGATGATTCCTACGAGCAGTACTTC
>TRBD1|TRBV7-3|14|.|TRBJ1-4
CASRLGTGGNRVFF
TGTGCCAGCAGACTTGGCACAGGGGGCAATAGGGTGTTTTTT
>.|TRBV5-1|13|.|TRBJ2-3
CASSPDSTDTQYF
TGCGCCAGCAGCCCCGACAGCACAGATACGCAGTATTTT
>TRBD2|TRBV9|16|.|TRBJ2-5
CASSPWTSGSQETQYF
TGTGCCAGCAGCCCATGGACTAGTGGGAGCCAAGAGACCCAGTACTTC
>TRBD1|TRBV12-5|14|once|TRBJ1-5
CASLDRGQDQPQHF
TGTGCTAGTTTGGACAGGGGGCAAGATCAGCCCCAGCATTTT
>.|TRBV6-5|11|.|TRBJ2-7
CASRGPLSWYF
TGTGCCAGCAGAGGGCCCTTGTCGTGGTACTTC
>.|TRBV7-9|13|.|TRBJ1-1
CASSLSGNTEAFF
TGTGCCAGCAGCTTGTCAGGAAACACTGAAGCTTTCTTT